The entry below describes one TCR beta chain. The target antigen is unknown. The data originate from a study of T cell responses to AZD1222 COVID-19 vaccine. Study findings and constraints: As reported, nearly half of all spike-specific TCRs target variant regions that are unmutated.

The germline V gene has CDR1 LGHNT and CDR2 FRNRAP. The ends lost 1 base at V and 1 base at J; junction bases unmatched: 0. CDR3 length: 15 amino acids. The protocol was immunoSEQ multiplex PCR, while the TCRdb copy is restricted to in-frame clones and leaves out a portion. The table lists around 130,000 clones, 70% to 90% of them singletons. The chain recombines TRBV12-5 with TRBJ2-2; the match to TRBD1 covers 7 bases. The sequence was obtained from an adult in good health. The sample here was peripheral blood, taken on day 0 of AZD1222 vaccination. Written as DNA, the CDR3 is TGTGCTAGTGGTTTGGGACAGGGGAACACCGGGGAGCTGTTTTTT. Protein: CASGLGQGNTGELFF.